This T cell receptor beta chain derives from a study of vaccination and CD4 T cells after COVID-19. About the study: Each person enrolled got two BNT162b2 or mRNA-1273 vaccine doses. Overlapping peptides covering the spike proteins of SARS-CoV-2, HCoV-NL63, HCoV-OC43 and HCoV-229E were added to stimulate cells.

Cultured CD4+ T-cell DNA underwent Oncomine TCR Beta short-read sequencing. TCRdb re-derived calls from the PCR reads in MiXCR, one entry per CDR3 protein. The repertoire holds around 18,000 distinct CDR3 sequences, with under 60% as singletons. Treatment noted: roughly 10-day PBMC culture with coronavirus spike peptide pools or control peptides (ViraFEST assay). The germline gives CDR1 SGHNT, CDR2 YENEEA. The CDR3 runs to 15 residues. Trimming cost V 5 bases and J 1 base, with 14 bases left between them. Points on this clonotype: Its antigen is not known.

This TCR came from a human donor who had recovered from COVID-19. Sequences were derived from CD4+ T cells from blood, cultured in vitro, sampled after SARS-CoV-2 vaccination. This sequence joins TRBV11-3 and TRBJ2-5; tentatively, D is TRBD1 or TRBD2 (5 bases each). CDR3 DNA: TGTGCCAGCAGCCGGGTACGGGGCGTCCAAGAGACCCAGTACTTC. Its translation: CASSRVRGVQETQYF.